The 24 T cell receptor beta chains presented below share a single source sample, sequenced in a study of OX40 agonist ivuxolimab in advanced cancers. The protocol was immunoSEQ multiplex PCR, while the TCRdb copy is restricted to in-frame clones and leaves out a portion. The sample holds roughly 14,000 clones, 82% seen once. The sequencing used CD4+ or CD8+ T cells sorted from blood, collected in a trial of the OX40 agonist ivuxolimab. Receptors were obtained from an adult with an advanced solid tumor such as melanoma, head and neck, liver or kidney cancer.

The chain joins TRBV9 to TRBJ2-1, with TRBD1 matching over 11 bases. The germline V gene encodes CDR1 SGDLS and CDR2 YYNGEE. CDR3 size: 15 residues. After removal of 0 bases from V and 12 bases from J, the junction contained 8 bases not matched to a gene. CDR3 DNA sequence: TGTGCCAGCAGCGTAGATGGGACAGGGGGGGAGCGGCAGTTCTTC. Protein product: CASSVDGTGGERQFF.

The chain joins TRBV6-5 to TRBJ1-4; D is uncertain. Trimming removed 6 bases at V and 6 bases at J, with 8 bases between. CDR1 and CDR2 from the germline V gene are MNHEY and SVGAGI. The CDR3 extends over 12 amino acids. CDR3 sequence reads: CASSTEDEKLFF. The CDR3 coding sequence is TGTGCCAGCAGCACGGAGGATGAAAAACTGTTTTTT.

This clone has a handful of counts. The chain recombines TRBV9 with TRBJ2-1, with 7 nucleotides matching TRBD2. CDR1 and CDR2 from the germline V gene are SGDLS and YYNGEE. V shed 4 bases and J 7 bases; nucleotides not matched to a gene: 2. The CDR3 sequence is 12 residues long. The CDR3 here is CASSPGGNEQFF. In DNA form, the CDR3 reads TGTGCCAGCAGCCCCGGGGGGAATGAGCAGTTCTTC.

This chain joins TRBV2 and TRBJ2-5; TRBD2 matches at 9 bases. This CDR3 comprises 18 residues. V was clipped by 3 bases and J by 3 bases; unmatched bases: 14. Germline CDR1 reads SNHLY; CDR2 reads FYNNEI. CDR3 sequence reads: CASSDPTSGYYNEETQYF. In nucleotides, the CDR3 is TGTGCCAGCAGTGACCCGACTAGCGGCTACTACAATGAAGAGACCCAGTACTTC.

The chain joins TRBV27 to TRBJ2-1; the match to TRBD2 covers 13 bases. The J segment lost 5 bases and the V segment lost 1 base, leaving 2 bases of the junction unmatched. The CDR3 totals 16 residues. Germline V gives CDR1 MNHEY, CDR2 SMNVEV (reference sequence). CDR3 region: CASSLLGTSGNNEQFF. In nucleotides, the CDR3 is TGTGCCAGCAGTTTATTGGGGACTAGCGGGAACAATGAGCAGTTCTTC.

Only a few counts were recorded for this clone. This rearrangement joins TRBV6-4 to TRBJ2-3; 7 bases agree with TRBD1. The CDR3 runs to 16 residues. J lost 5 bases, V lost 4 bases, and 12 bases had no gene match. Germline-derived CDR1 and CDR2 are MRHNA and SNTAGT. CDR3 residues: CASSVVETGCEDTQYF. The CDR3 nucleotides are TGTGCCAGCAGTGTCGTCGAGACAGGGTGTGAAGATACGCAGTATTTT.

The genes are TRBV5-1 and TRBJ1-4; the match to TRBD1 covers 12 bases. The CDR3 is 15 residues long. Germline assignment: CDR1 SGHRS and CDR2 YFSETQ. V lost 4 bases and J lost 8; bases outside the gene matches: 6. In DNA, the CDR3 is TGCGCCAGCAGCCTGGGACAGGGGGCTCGAGAAAAACTGTTTTTT. This sequence encodes CASSLGQGAREKLFF.

The genes are TRBV5-6 and TRBJ1-1, with D tentatively TRBD1 (5 bases). Germline V gene data show CDR1 as SGHDT and CDR2 as YYEEEE. Trimming left V 0 bases short and J 4 bases short, with 16 bases between. The CDR3 sequence is 16 residues long. This chain's CDR3 is CASSLGGPPRGTEAFF. The CDR3 DNA is TGTGCCAGCAGCTTGGGGGGACCCCCCCGGGGCACTGAAGCTTTCTTT.

This rearrangement joins TRBV4-3 to TRBJ2-1, with D perhaps matching TRBD1 (6 bases). The CDR3 is made up of 16 amino acids. Germline V gene lookup returns CDR1 LGHNA and CDR2 YSLEER. The V end lost 0 bases, the J end lost 8 bases, and 17 bases lay between the germline ends. In DNA, the CDR3 is TGCGCCAGCAGCCAAGATGGAGCGGCCAAGGGGGATGAGCAGTTCTTC. Encoded protein: CASSQDGAAKGDEQFF.

The J gene is TRBJ2-5, the V gene TRBV28; D uncertain. The germline CDR1 and CDR2 sequences are MDHEN and SYDVKM. Deletions cut 2 bases from V and 5 bases from J, with 9 bases between. The CDR3 has 13 residues. The CDR3 region has the DNA TGTGCCAGCAGTTTAGGGCGGTCGGAGACCCAGTACTTC. Its translation is CASSLGRSETQYF.

The chain recombines TRBV15 with TRBJ2-5, with 7 bases matching TRBD1. This CDR3 region has 16 residues. V was pared by 3 bases and J by 2 bases, with 9 bases of the junction left unmatched. Germline V gene data show CDR1 as LNHNV and CDR2 as YYDKDF (reference sequence). CDR3 region: CATSSIGGVIQETQYF. The CDR3 nucleotides are TGTGCCACCAGCAGCATAGGGGGCGTAATTCAAGAGACCCAGTACTTC.

The V gene is TRBV23-1, the J gene TRBJ2-1; 7 positions match TRBD2. TRBV23-1 is marked as an open reading frame, function uncertain. The V segment lost 4 bases and the J segment 8 bases; nucleotides outside the gene matches: 8. This CDR3 region has 14 residues. CDR3 residues: CASSPRRREDEQFF. The CDR3 DNA is TGCGCCAGCAGTCCTCGCCGCCGGGAGGATGAGCAGTTCTTC.

The gene calls are TRBV5-6 and TRBJ1-1, with D hard to call. The CDR3 is 12 amino acids. The germline V gene encodes CDR1 SGHDT and CDR2 YYEEEE. V was cut by 1 base and J by 5 bases, with 6 bases left in between. The CDR3 loop reads CASSLWETEAFF. CDR3 coding DNA: TGTGCCAGCAGCTTGTGGGAGACTGAAGCTTTCTTT.

This rearrangement joins TRBV15 to TRBJ1-4; maybe TRBD1 (5 bases). V dropped 8 bases and J dropped 8 bases, with 15 bases sitting between them. CDR1 and CDR2 from the germline V gene are LNHNV and YYDKDF (reference sequence). The length of the CDR3 is 13 residues. CDR3 protein: CATGGTAKEKLFF. The DNA of the CDR3 is TGTGCCACCGGAGGGACGGCAAAAGAAAAACTGTTTTTT.

The chain links TRBV7-8 to TRBJ2-3, with D unclear. The CDR3 runs 13 residues. Trimming pared 2 bases from V and 4 bases from J, leaving 7 bases between. Per germline, CDR1 SGHVS and CDR2 FQNEAQ. CDR3 DNA sequence: TGTGCCAGCAGCTTAAAGGGCGCAGATACGCAGTATTTT. Protein product: CASSLKGADTQYF.

The J gene is TRBJ2-7, the V gene TRBV4-2, with 9 bases matching TRBD1. The CDR3 is 14 amino acids. CDR1 and CDR2 (germline): LGHNA, YNFKEQ. The trim removed 4 bases at V and 3 bases at J, leaving 4 bases unmatched. In DNA form, the CDR3 reads TGTGCCAGCAGCCCCCTGACAGGGGGCTACGAGCAGTACTTC. This translates into CASSPLTGGYEQYF.

In nucleotides, the CDR3 is TGTGCCAGCAGTGCAAAGGGTTATAAGCAGTACTTC. Protein sequence: CASSAKGYKQYF. The chain has TRBV25-1 and TRBJ2-7; no firm D call. The CDR3 runs to 12 residues. Trimming took 4 bases from V and 8 from J, leaving 12 bases between them. CDR1 is MGHDK and CDR2 is SYGVNS in the germline V gene.

A few counts support this clone. This chain joins TRBV28 and TRBJ2-1, with TRBD1 matching over 10 bases. The CDR3 totals 15 residues. Per germline, CDR1 MDHEN and CDR2 SYDVKM. The V gene end was trimmed by 5 bases and the J gene end by 7 bases; junction bases not matched to a gene: 8. The CDR3 region has the DNA TGTGCCAGCAGTAGTGACAGGGGGCGCCGAAATGAGCAGTTCTTC. Residues: CASSSDRGRRNEQFF.

The chain has TRBV28 and TRBJ2-7; maybe TRBD2 (5 bases). Trimming cost V 1 base and J 3 bases, with 19 bases left between them. The CDR3 is 17 residues long. Per the germline V gene, CDR1 is MDHEN and CDR2 is SYDVKM. DNA of the CDR3: TGTGCCAGCAGTTTATATGTCGGGAATCGGGTTCTCTACGAGCAGTACTTC. This translates into CASSLYVGNRVLYEQYF.

The rearrangement uses TRBV19 and TRBJ2-1; D is unresolved. CDR1 is LNHDA, CDR2 SQIVND, per germline (reference sequence). V lost 5 bases to trimming and J lost 9 bases, with 11 bases between them. This CDR3 has 12 residues. DNA for the CDR3: TGTGCCAGTAGTCCTGGGGTTTCTGAGCAGTTCTTC. Translated, it gives CASSPGVSEQFF. Supplemented by reference TRBV19 and TRBJ2-1, the full variable domain reads DGGITQSPKYLFRKEGQNVTLSCEQNLNHDAMYWYRQDPGQGLRLIYYSQIVNDFQKGDIAEGYSVSREKKESFPLTVTSAQKNPTAFYLCASSPGVSEQFFGPGTRLTVL.

The V call is TRBV13, the J call TRBJ2-5; 7 bases are shared with TRBD1. Germline CDR1 reads PRHDT; CDR2 reads FYEKMQ (reference sequence). The V and J ends lost 5 bases and 4 bases, in that order; junction bases with no gene match: 16. CDR3 length: 17 residues. The CDR3 loop is CASSPMIRQGPIETQYF. Written as DNA, the CDR3 is TGTGCCAGCAGCCCGATGATAAGACAGGGACCGATAGAGACCCAGTACTTC.

J is TRBJ1-5 and V is TRBV5-4, with D perhaps TRBD1 (5 bases). The CDR3 spans 14 residues. Trimming pared 1 base from V and 5 bases from J, leaving 10 bases between. The germline V gene has CDR1 SGHNT and CDR2 YYREEE (reference sequence). Here the CDR3 DNA reads TGTGCCAGCAGCTTGCGGGGGAGCCATCAGCCCCAGCATTTT. Amino acids: CASSLRGSHQPQHF. The variable domain in full, with the rest retrieved from reference TRBV5-4 and TRBJ1-5, is ETGVTQSPTHLIKTRGQQVTLRCSSQSGHNTVSWYQQALGQGPQFIFQYYREEENGRGNFPPRFSGLQFPNYSSELNVNALELDDSALYLCASSLRGSHQPQHFGDGTRLSIL.

The chain couples TRBV25-1 to TRBJ2-1; TRBD2 aligns across 9 bases. Germline V CDR1 and CDR2: MGHDK, SYGVNS. J gave up 7 bases and V 3 bases, and 10 bases lay outside the gene matches. The CDR3 has 16 amino acids. The CDR3 DNA follows: TGTGCCAGCAGTGACAATAGCGGGGGATCGAGTAATGAGCAGTTCTTC. Protein: CASSDNSGGSSNEQFF.

The chain combines TRBV5-4 with TRBJ1-3; D gene ambiguous. Germline V gene data show CDR1 as SGHNT and CDR2 as YYREEE (reference sequence). V shed 4 bases and J shed 4 bases, with 18 bases lying between them. The CDR3 loop spans 16 amino acids. The CDR3 bases are TGTGCCAGCAGCCTCTTCCGGGGTACCTCCGGAAACACCATATATTTT. Protein product: CASSLFRGTSGNTIYF.